The text below deals with one T cell receptor (beta chain). This CDR3 region has 14 residues. The germline CDR1 and CDR2 sequences are MGHRA and YSYEKL. V was shortened by 0 bases and J by 2 bases, with 7 bases between the two germline ends. The time point is: sample taken at primary tumor resection. The sequenced material consisted of unsorted whole RNA from tumor, nontumor lung or frozen PBMC. The donor population consisted of roughly 70 patients with untreated, early-stage non-small cell lung cancer. All TCR cDNA molecules were individually tagged with a unique molecular identifier. A single record per CDR3 protein comes from TCRdb applying MiXCR to the 5' RACE reads. The sample shows some 44,000 distinct CDR3 sequences, roughly an eighth of them seen only once. The entry originates in a study of spatial heterogeneity in lung cancer. The overall study: The count of detected beta-chain sequences consistently exceeded that of alpha-chain sequences. Raw reads showed each unique TCR and UMI combination turning up more than ten times on average.

This chain joins TRBV4-1 and TRBJ1-2; D ambiguous. The sample was PBMCs, taken at surgery. This clonotype was obtained from a male donor with early-stage non-small cell lung cancer. The chain's CDR3 is CASSQERQNYGYTF. For the CDR3, the DNA is TGCGCCAGCAGCCAAGAGAGGCAGAACTATGGCTACACCTTC.